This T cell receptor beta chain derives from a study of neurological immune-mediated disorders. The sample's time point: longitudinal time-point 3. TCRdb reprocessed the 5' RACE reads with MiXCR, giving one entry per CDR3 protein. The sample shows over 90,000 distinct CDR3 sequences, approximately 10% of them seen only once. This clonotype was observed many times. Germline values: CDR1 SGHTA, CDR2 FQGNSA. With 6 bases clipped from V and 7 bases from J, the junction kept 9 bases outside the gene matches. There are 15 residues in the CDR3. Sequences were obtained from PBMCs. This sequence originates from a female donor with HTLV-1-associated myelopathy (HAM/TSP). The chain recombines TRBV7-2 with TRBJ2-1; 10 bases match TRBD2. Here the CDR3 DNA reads TGTGCCAGCAGTTCCGTAGCGGGGGGTAAAAATGAGCAGTTCTTC. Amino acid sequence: CASSSVAGGKNEQFF. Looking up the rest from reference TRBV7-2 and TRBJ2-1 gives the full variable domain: GAGVSQSPSNKVTEKGKDVELRCDPISGHTALYWYRQSLGQGLEFLIYFQGNSAPDKSGLPSDRFSAERTGGSVSTLTIQRTQQEDSAVYLCASSSVAGGKNEQFFGPGTRLTVL.